The source of this T cell receptor beta chain is a study of blood T cell repertoires in COVID-19 (dated by TCRdb to the early 2020s). Study-wide context: Samples from collaborators originated in the United States, Italy and Spain and spanned both the acute and convalescent phases of COVID-19. The prospective study material was composed of cDNA or gDNA derived from T cells, B-cell-depleted T cells, or PBMCs. Deeply sampled blood TCRbeta repertoires from subjects exposed to, actively infected with, or recovered from COVID-19 were included in the dataset. The repertoires were released in a freely available public database intended as a resource for research on the immune response to SARS-CoV-2. The samples were drawn from two sources: the first 160 participants of the ongoing ImmuneRACE study, and about 1,300 subjects contributed by 6 global collaborators. Sample metadata almost always included a de-identified subject ID, COVID-19 status, age in years and sex. Where available, HLA class I and class II types were obtained from metadata supplied by the sample provider rather than from assay-based typing. The study at large found these results: The quantity of clinical and demographic metadata differed by source and by participant and was supplied without curation.

The collaborating institutions used their own protocols to collect whole blood in K2EDTA tubes. Collaborator samples were shipped for TCRbeta analysis as frozen whole blood, isolated PBMCs, or DNA extracted from either sample type. The immunoSEQ Assay, a bias-controlled multiplex PCR, was used to amplify TCRbeta CDR3 regions from genomic DNA. Per the source publication's procedure: Within the assay, amplification of reference gene primers was used to estimate how many nucleated cells each sample contained. To quantify the absolute abundance of each unique TCRbeta CDR3 rearrangement, sequence reads were collapsed and filtered. For each sample, productive Simpson clonality was calculated as the square root of Simpson's diversity index over productive rearrangements. Held by TCRdb, this immuneACCESS table contains in-frame sequences only and omits some clones. Under half of the omission traces to an unresolved V gene where checked; the cause of the rest is unknown. V and J calls and clone size are copied from that table; D and trimming were computed from the DNA. Counted in this sample were 30,000 to 45,000 clones; around four fifths of them appeared once. Jointly, the top ten make up about 15% of the sample.

Notes on this clone: Its antigen is still unknown. No base quality values were provided; no much bigger clone lies one nucleotide off.

V and J lose 4 bases and 2 bases, and a span of 11 bases separates them. CDR1 SQVTM and CDR2 ANQGSEA are derived from the germline V gene. The CDR3 runs 13 amino acids, cysteine and phenylalanine included. Just CDR3 DNA is preserved here, 39 bases in frame from base 1. The TCR sequence derives from a human donor in a cohort sampled during active COVID-19. The sample taken for sequencing was peripheral blood. The sequence links TRBV29-1 to TRBJ1-2; a confident D gene designation cannot be given. The DNA sequence follows: TGCAGCGTTGTCCTGAGCGTCAACTATGGCTACACCTTC. It translates as CSVVLSVNYGYTF.